This TCR beta chain was recovered during a study of CD8+ T cells in alopecia areata. The CDR3 has 14 amino acids. Trimming removed 1 base at V and 3 bases at J, with 10 bases between. Germline loops: CDR1 GTSNPN, CDR2 SVGIG (reference sequence). cDNA reverse transcribed from extracted RNA served as the sequencing template. The data were produced by immunoSEQ multiplex PCR, yet TCRdb's version contains in-frame clones alone and is incomplete. The repertoire has roughly 110,000 clones, roughly 55% of them found once; the top ten carry roughly an eighth. As for treatment: oral pan-JAK inhibitor, 5-10 mg twice daily. This clone occurred a few times.

This sample comprised CD8+ T cells sorted from blood, obtained at week 24, from a patient treated with tofacitinib. The chain carries TRBV30 and TRBJ2-1; D is ambiguous. The clonotype was recovered from a human donor with alopecia areata. The CDR3 nucleotides read TGTGCCTGGAGTGAAATCAGCAGCTACAATGAGCAGTTCTTC. Translating it yields CAWSEISSYNEQFF.